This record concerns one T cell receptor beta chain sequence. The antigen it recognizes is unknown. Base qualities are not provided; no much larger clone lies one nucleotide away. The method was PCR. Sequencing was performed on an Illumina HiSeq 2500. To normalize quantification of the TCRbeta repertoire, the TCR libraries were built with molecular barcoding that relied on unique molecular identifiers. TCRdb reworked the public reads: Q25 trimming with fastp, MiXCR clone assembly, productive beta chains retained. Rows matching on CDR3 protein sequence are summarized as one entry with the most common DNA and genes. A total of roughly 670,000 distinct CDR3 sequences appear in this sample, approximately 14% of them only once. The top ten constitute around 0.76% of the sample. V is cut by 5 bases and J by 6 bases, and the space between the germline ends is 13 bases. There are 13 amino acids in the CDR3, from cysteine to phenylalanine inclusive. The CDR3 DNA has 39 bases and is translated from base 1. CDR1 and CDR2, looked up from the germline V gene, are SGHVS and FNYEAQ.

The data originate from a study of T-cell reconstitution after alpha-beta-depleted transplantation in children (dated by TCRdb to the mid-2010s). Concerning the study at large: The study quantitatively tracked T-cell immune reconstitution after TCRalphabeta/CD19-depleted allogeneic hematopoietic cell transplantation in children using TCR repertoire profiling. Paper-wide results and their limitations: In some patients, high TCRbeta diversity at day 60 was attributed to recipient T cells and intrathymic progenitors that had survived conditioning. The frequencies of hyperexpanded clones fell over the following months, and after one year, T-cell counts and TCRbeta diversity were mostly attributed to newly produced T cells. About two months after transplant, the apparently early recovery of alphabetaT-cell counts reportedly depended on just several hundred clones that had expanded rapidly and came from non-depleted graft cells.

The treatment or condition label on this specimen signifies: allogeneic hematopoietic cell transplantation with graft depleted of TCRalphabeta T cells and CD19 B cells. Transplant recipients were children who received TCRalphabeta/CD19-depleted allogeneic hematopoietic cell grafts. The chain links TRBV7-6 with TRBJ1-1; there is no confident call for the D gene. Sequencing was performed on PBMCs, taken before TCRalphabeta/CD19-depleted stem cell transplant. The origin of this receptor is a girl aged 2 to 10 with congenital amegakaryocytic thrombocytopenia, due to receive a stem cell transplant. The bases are TGTGCCAGCAGCCCCGTGCAGGCCCCTGAAGCTTTCTTT. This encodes CASSPVQAPEAFF.